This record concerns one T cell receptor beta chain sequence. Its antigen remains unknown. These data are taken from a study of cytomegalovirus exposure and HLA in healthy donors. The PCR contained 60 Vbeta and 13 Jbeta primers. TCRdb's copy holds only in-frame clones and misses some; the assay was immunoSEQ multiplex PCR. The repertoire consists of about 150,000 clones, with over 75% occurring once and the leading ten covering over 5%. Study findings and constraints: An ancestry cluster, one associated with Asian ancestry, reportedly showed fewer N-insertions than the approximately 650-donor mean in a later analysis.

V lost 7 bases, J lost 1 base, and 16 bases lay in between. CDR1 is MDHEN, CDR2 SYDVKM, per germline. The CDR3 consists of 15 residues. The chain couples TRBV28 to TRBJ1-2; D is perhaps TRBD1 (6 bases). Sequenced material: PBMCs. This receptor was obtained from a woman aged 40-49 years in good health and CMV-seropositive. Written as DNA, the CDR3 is TGTGCCAGCACCAGAGGGGGGGGAGGTAACTATGGCTACACCTTC. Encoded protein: CASTRGGGGNYGYTF.